This note documents a single T cell receptor (beta chain) sequence. These data originate in a study of blood T cell repertoires in COVID-19. Study at large: Donors in the United States, Italy and Spain gave samples during acute or convalescent COVID-19. The cDNA or gDNA used as material had been derived from T cells, B-cell-depleted T cells, or PBMCs.

The repertoire was sequenced with immunoSEQ multiplex PCR; TCRdb's copy has only in-frame clones and lacks some. Altogether about 120,000 clones are present, approximately 90% being singletons, with the ten largest covering about 20%. The CDR3 has 12 residues. Trimming left V 7 bases short and J 6 bases short, with 11 bases between. The TCR sequence derives from a human donor with acute or convalescent COVID-19. The donor label of this sample is uncertain. This chain links TRBV12-3 or TRBV12-4 with TRBJ2-3; D uncertain. Sequenced material: peripheral blood. CDR3 nucleotide sequence: TGTGCCAGCACCTCCCGGTGGGATACGCAGTATTTT. Translated: CASTSRWDTQYF.